This is a list of T cell receptor beta chains from one sample in a study of blood T cell repertoires in COVID-19. Sequencing was performed with immunoSEQ multiplex PCR; in TCRdb, only in-frame clones are kept and a portion is missing. The data show around 270,000 clones, about 86% seen once. The sequenced sample was peripheral blood. The source is a person aged 65 to 79 with COVID-19, enrolled during active disease. The CDR3 runs from the conserved cysteine through the conserved F or W. D genes are given only for firm matches. Clone size is given for some rows only: seen once, a few or many times, or a class if the clone is expanded.

cdr3_aa: CASSLPVNEQFF
cdr3_nt: TGTGCCAGCAGTTTACCAGTTAATGAGCAGTTCTTC
j_call: TRBJ2-1
d_call: -
v_call: TRBV12-3/TRBV12-4
clone_size: -

cdr3_aa: CASSGTGRYSPLHF
cdr3_nt: TGTGCCAGCAGTGGGACAGGGCGGTATTCACCCCTCCACTTT
j_call: TRBJ1-6
d_call: TRBD1
v_call: TRBV27
clone_size: -

cdr3_aa: CASSTGGEFGPLHF
cdr3_nt: TGTGCCAGTTCTACAGGGGGCGAGTTTGGTCCCCTCCACTTT
j_call: TRBJ1-6
d_call: TRBD1
v_call: TRBV27
clone_size: -

cdr3_aa: CASSAVRAGRDQPQHF
cdr3_nt: TGTGCCAGCAGCGCAGTGCGGGCCGGGAGGGATCAGCCCCAGCATTTT
j_call: TRBJ1-5
d_call: -
v_call: TRBV5-6
clone_size: -

cdr3_aa: CASSRTSGANVLTF
cdr3_nt: TGTGCCAGCAGCCGGACTTCTGGGGCCAACGTCCTGACTTTC
j_call: TRBJ2-6
d_call: -
v_call: TRBV7-3
clone_size: once

cdr3_aa: CASSVVGAGELFF
cdr3_nt: TGTGCCAGCAGCGTAGTCGGGGCCGGGGAGCTGTTTTTT
j_call: TRBJ2-2
d_call: -
v_call: TRBV9
clone_size: many

cdr3_aa: CASSMVSGGTDTQYF
cdr3_nt: TGTGCCAGCAGTATGGTGTCGGGGGGCACAGATACGCAGTATTTT
j_call: TRBJ2-3
d_call: -
v_call: TRBV25-1
clone_size: -

cdr3_aa: CASRSAATPINAFF
cdr3_nt: TGTGCCAGCAGGTCTGCCGCGACACCTATAAACGCTTTCTTT
j_call: TRBJ1-1
d_call: -
v_call: TRBV28
clone_size: -

cdr3_aa: CASSAGTGRNQPQHF
cdr3_nt: TGTGCCAGCAGTGCTGGGACAGGACGAAATCAGCCCCAGCATTTT
j_call: TRBJ1-5
d_call: TRBD1
v_call: TRBV2
clone_size: -

cdr3_aa: CASKPRDRGQTEAFF
cdr3_nt: TGTGCCAGCAAGCCCCGGGACAGGGGGCAAACTGAAGCTTTCTTT
j_call: TRBJ1-1
d_call: TRBD1
v_call: TRBV5-8
clone_size: few

cdr3_aa: CASSLSSRGLANEKLFF
cdr3_nt: TGCGCCAGCAGCCTTTCCTCCCGAGGTCTGGCTAATGAAAAACTGTTTTTT
j_call: TRBJ1-4
d_call: -
v_call: TRBV4-3
clone_size: -

cdr3_aa: CASSTTSGGAVGRSNTQYF
cdr3_nt: TGTGCCAGCAGCACCACTAGCGGGGGGGCTGTTGGACGGTCAAATACGCAGTATTTT
j_call: TRBJ2-3
d_call: TRBD2
v_call: TRBV7-8
clone_size: -

cdr3_aa: CASSEWGANYGYTF
cdr3_nt: TGTGCCAGCAGTGAATGGGGAGCAAACTATGGCTACACCTTC
j_call: TRBJ1-2
d_call: -
v_call: TRBV2
clone_size: -

cdr3_aa: CASSRDRTGTSVFTF
cdr3_nt: TGCGCCAGCAGCCGAGACCGAACGGGAACTTCCGTTTTCACCTTC
j_call: TRBJ1-2
d_call: -
v_call: TRBV4-3
clone_size: -

cdr3_aa: CASRGTDTQYF
cdr3_nt: TGCGCCAGCCGAGGGACAGATACGCAGTATTTT
j_call: TRBJ2-3
d_call: -
v_call: TRBV4-1
clone_size: -

cdr3_aa: CASSLISGRSDTQYF
cdr3_nt: TGTGCCAGCAGCTTGATCAGCGGGAGATCTGATACGCAGTATTTT
j_call: TRBJ2-3
d_call: TRBD2
v_call: TRBV5-6
clone_size: -

cdr3_aa: CASNLGPSGGGQYF
cdr3_nt: TGTGCCAGCAATTTAGGGCCCAGCGGGGGAGGGCAGTACTTC
j_call: TRBJ2-7
d_call: TRBD2
v_call: TRBV9
clone_size: -

cdr3_aa: CASSRAWTSGSIPPYEQYF
cdr3_nt: TGTGCCAGCAGCCGCGCTTGGACTAGCGGGAGCATTCCTCCCTACGAGCAGTACTTC
j_call: TRBJ2-7
d_call: TRBD2
v_call: TRBV11-2
clone_size: -

cdr3_aa: CASSLGGGGPMVNEQFF
cdr3_nt: TGTGCCAGCAGCTTGGGTGGCGGGGGGCCAATGGTTAATGAGCAGTTCTTC
j_call: TRBJ2-1
d_call: TRBD2
v_call: TRBV5-4
clone_size: -

cdr3_aa: CASSQDPASSDTQYF
cdr3_nt: TGTGCCAGCAGCCAAGATCCGGCTAGTTCAGATACGCAGTATTTT
j_call: TRBJ2-3
d_call: -
v_call: TRBV3-1/TRBV3-2
clone_size: -

cdr3_aa: CASSSRGNTDTQYF
cdr3_nt: TGCGCCAGCAGCTCCAGGGGGAACACAGATACGCAGTATTTT
j_call: TRBJ2-3
d_call: TRBD1
v_call: TRBV5-1
clone_size: -

cdr3_aa: CASSVGGQPGTGQETQYF
cdr3_nt: TGTGCCAGCAGCGTAGGGGGCCAACCCGGGACAGGTCAAGAGACCCAGTACTTC
j_call: TRBJ2-5
d_call: TRBD1
v_call: TRBV9
clone_size: -

cdr3_aa: CASSPTGGASGNTIYF
cdr3_nt: TGTGCCAGCTCACCTACAGGGGGCGCTTCTGGAAACACCATATATTTT
j_call: TRBJ1-3
d_call: TRBD1
v_call: TRBV18
clone_size: -

cdr3_aa: CASSQDTAGYNEQFF
cdr3_nt: TGTGCCAGCAGCCAAGATACAGCGGGTTACAATGAGCAGTTCTTC
j_call: TRBJ2-1
d_call: -
v_call: TRBV3-1/TRBV3-2
clone_size: -

cdr3_aa: CASSRDGTVNTEAFF
cdr3_nt: TGCGCCAGCAGCCGGGACGGGACAGTGAACACTGAAGCTTTCTTT
j_call: TRBJ1-1
d_call: TRBD1
v_call: TRBV5-1
clone_size: few

cdr3_aa: CASSSQLSDNLNEQFF
cdr3_nt: TGTGCCAGCAGCTCCCAGTTGTCCGACAACCTCAATGAGCAGTTCTTC
j_call: TRBJ2-1
d_call: -
v_call: TRBV6-7
clone_size: -

cdr3_aa: CATSRGLPGLVHNEQFF
cdr3_nt: TGTGCCACCAGCAGGGGGTTACCGGGACTAGTACACAATGAGCAGTTCTTC
j_call: TRBJ2-1
d_call: TRBD2
v_call: TRBV15
clone_size: -

cdr3_aa: CASSLARGRTDTQYF
cdr3_nt: TGTGCCAGCAGCTTAGCCAGGGGTCGCACAGATACGCAGTATTTT
j_call: TRBJ2-3
d_call: -
v_call: TRBV7-2
clone_size: -

cdr3_aa: CASSTQEGAYGYTF
cdr3_nt: TGTGCCAGTAGTACCCAGGAGGGCGCCTATGGCTACACCTTC
j_call: TRBJ1-2
d_call: -
v_call: TRBV19
clone_size: -

cdr3_aa: CASSLQTGRNEKLFF
cdr3_nt: TGTGCCAGCAGCTTACAAACAGGGCGAAATGAAAAACTGTTTTTT
j_call: TRBJ1-4
d_call: -
v_call: TRBV11-1
clone_size: -

cdr3_aa: CASSGYQRETQYF
cdr3_nt: TGTGCCAGCAGCGGCTACCAGCGAGAGACCCAGTACTTC
j_call: TRBJ2-5
d_call: -
v_call: TRBV9
clone_size: once

cdr3_aa: CASSFGQGNTGELFF
cdr3_nt: TGTGCCAGCAGCTTCGGTCAGGGGAACACCGGGGAGCTGTTTTTT
j_call: TRBJ2-2
d_call: -
v_call: TRBV5-4
clone_size: -

cdr3_aa: CASATGISSNTGELFF
cdr3_nt: TGTGCCAGCGCAACCGGGATCTCCTCGAACACCGGGGAGCTGTTTTTT
j_call: TRBJ2-2
d_call: -
v_call: TRBV14
clone_size: -

cdr3_aa: CASSHQKKGINGYTF
cdr3_nt: TGTGCCAGCAGCCATCAAAAGAAGGGGATTAATGGCTACACCTTC
j_call: TRBJ1-2
d_call: -
v_call: TRBV3-1/TRBV3-2
clone_size: -

cdr3_aa: CASASGRSSGELFF
cdr3_nt: TGTGCTAGTGCTAGCGGGAGGTCGTCCGGGGAGCTGTTTTTT
j_call: TRBJ2-2
d_call: TRBD2
v_call: TRBV12-5
clone_size: -

cdr3_aa: CASSLDGDSYNEQFF
cdr3_nt: TGTGCCAGCAGTTTAGACGGGGACTCTTACAATGAGCAGTTCTTC
j_call: TRBJ2-1
d_call: -
v_call: TRBV27
clone_size: -

cdr3_aa: CATGSRLAGGNTDTQYF
cdr3_nt: TGTGCCACCGGCTCGCGACTAGCGGGGGGAAACACAGATACGCAGTATTTT
j_call: TRBJ2-3
d_call: TRBD2
v_call: TRBV24-1
clone_size: -

cdr3_aa: CASSRDVSRVYTDTQYF
cdr3_nt: TGTGCCAGCAGCCGCGATGTGTCGCGGGTCTACACAGATACGCAGTATTTT
j_call: TRBJ2-3
d_call: -
v_call: TRBV5-4
clone_size: -

cdr3_aa: CASSRGLASTDTQYF
cdr3_nt: TGTGCCAGCAGCCGAGGACTAGCGAGCACAGATACGCAGTATTTT
j_call: TRBJ2-3
d_call: TRBD2
v_call: TRBV3-1/TRBV3-2
clone_size: few

cdr3_aa: CASSIAQGAQETQYF
cdr3_nt: TGTGCCAGTAGTATTGCGCAGGGGGCTCAAGAGACCCAGTACTTC
j_call: TRBJ2-5
d_call: TRBD1
v_call: TRBV19
clone_size: -

cdr3_aa: CASSFGGFSYNSPLHF
cdr3_nt: TGTGCCAGCAGTTTCGGGGGTTTCTCCTATAATTCACCCCTCCACTTT
j_call: TRBJ1-6
d_call: -
v_call: TRBV5-6
clone_size: -

cdr3_aa: CASSPGPSGGEQFF
cdr3_nt: TGTGCCAGCAGCCCAGGGCCTAGCGGGGGGGAGCAGTTCTTC
j_call: TRBJ2-1
d_call: TRBD2
v_call: TRBV6-2/TRBV6-3
clone_size: -